What follows is one TCR beta chain and its context. It lacks a known antigen. Base qualities are not recorded, but no much larger clone differs from it by a single base. The collaborating institutions used their own protocols to collect whole blood in K2EDTA tubes. For TCRbeta analysis, collaborator samples were shipped as frozen whole blood, as isolated PBMCs, or as DNA extracted from either sample type. Measured from the cysteine to the phenylalanine, the CDR3 is 11 residues long. Only the CDR3 DNA is retained, 33 bases long and in frame from the first base. CDR1 and CDR2 were assigned from the germline V gene (reference sequence) as GTSNPN and SVGIG. V is reduced by 5 bases and J by 7 bases, leaving a spacing of 12 bases between them. The source of the sample is a study of blood T cell repertoires in COVID-19 (dated by TCRdb to the early 2020s). At the level of the whole study: The collaborator samples originated in the United States, Italy and Spain and spanned the acute and convalescent phases of COVID-19. The samples were drawn from the first 160 participants of the ongoing ImmuneRACE study and from 950 to 1,500 subjects provided by 6 global collaborators. The prospective study material was composed of cDNA or gDNA derived from T cells, B-cell-depleted T cells, or PBMCs. The repertoires were released in a freely available public database meant as a resource for research on the immune response to SARS-CoV-2. The dataset comprised deeply sampled blood TCRbeta repertoires from subjects exposed to, actively infected with, or recovered from COVID-19. Where available, HLA class I and class II types were taken from metadata supplied by the sample provider and were not determined by assay-based typing. The sample metadata nearly always contained a de-identified subject ID, COVID-19 status, age in years and sex.

The immunoSEQ Assay, a bias-controlled multiplex PCR, was used to amplify TCRbeta CDR3 regions from genomic DNA. For the original study's pipeline: The number of nucleated cells in each sample was estimated by amplification of reference gene primers within the assay. Sequence reads were collapsed and filtered to measure the absolute abundance of every unique TCRbeta CDR3 rearrangement. For each sample, productive Simpson clonality was calculated as the square root of Simpson's diversity index across productive rearrangements. This is the immuneACCESS table as TCRdb keeps it, with only in-frame sequences that have V and J called. A part of the clones is gone; compared with another copy, unresolved V genes explain less than half, and the rest is unexplained. V, J and clone size are taken as reported in that table, and D and trimming were inferred from the DNA itself. The sample yields 65,000 to 90,000 clones; 65% to 80% were counted once. About 30% of the sample comes from the top ten.

The paper's findings and limits, for the study overall: Clinical and demographic metadata were provided uncurated, with the amount varying by source and participant.

The rearranged chain carries TRBV30 and TRBJ2-7, with TRBD1 perhaps the D gene, on 7 matching bases. Sequencing was performed on peripheral blood. The sequence came from a man aged 55-75 years with active or convalescent COVID-19. The CDR3 reads CAWGQAGEQYF. The sequenced DNA: TGTGCCTGGGGACAGGCGGGAGAGCAGTACTTC. Supplemented by the reference TRBV30 and TRBJ2-7 proteins around the CDR3, the complete variable domain is SQTIHQWPATLVQPVGSPLSLECTVEGTSNPNLYWYRQAAGRGLQLLFYSVGIGQISSEVPQNLSASRPQDRQFILSSKKLLLSDSGFYLCAWGQAGEQYFGPGTRLTVT.